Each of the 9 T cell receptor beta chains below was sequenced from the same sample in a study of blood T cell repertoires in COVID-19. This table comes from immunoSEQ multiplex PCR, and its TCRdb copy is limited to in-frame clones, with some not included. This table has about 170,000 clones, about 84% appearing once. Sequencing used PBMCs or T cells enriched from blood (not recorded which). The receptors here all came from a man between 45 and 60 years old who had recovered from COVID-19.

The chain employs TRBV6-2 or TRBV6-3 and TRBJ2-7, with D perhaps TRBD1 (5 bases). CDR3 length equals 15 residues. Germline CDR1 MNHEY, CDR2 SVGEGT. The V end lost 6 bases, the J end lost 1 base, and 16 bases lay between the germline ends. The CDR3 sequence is CASSWPGAWSYEQYF. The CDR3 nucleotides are TGTGCCAGCAGCTGGCCTGGGGCATGGTCCTACGAGCAGTACTTC.

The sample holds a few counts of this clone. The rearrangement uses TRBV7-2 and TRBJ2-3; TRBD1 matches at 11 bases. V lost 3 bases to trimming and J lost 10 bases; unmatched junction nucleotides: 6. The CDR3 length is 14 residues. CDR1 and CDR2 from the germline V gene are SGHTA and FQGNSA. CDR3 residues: CASSLDRGRFAQYF. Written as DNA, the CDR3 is TGTGCCAGCAGCTTGGACAGGGGGCGATTTGCGCAGTATTTT.

CDR3 protein: CASSRFLGAVGPQHF. The CDR3 DNA is TGTGCCAGCAGCCGATTCCTAGGGGCGGTCGGGCCCCAGCATTTT. This chain uses TRBV6-6 with TRBJ1-5; tentatively, D is TRBD1 (5 bases). Trimming removed 6 bases from V and 9 bases from J, with 21 bases in between. This CDR3 contains 15 residues. From germline, CDR1 is MNHNY and CDR2 SVGAGI (reference sequence).

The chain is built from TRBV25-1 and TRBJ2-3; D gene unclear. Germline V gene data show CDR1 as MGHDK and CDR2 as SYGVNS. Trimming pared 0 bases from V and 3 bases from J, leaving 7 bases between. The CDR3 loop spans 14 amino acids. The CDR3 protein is CASSEYGLTDTQYF. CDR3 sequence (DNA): TGTGCCAGCAGTGAATACGGGTTGACAGATACGCAGTATTTT.

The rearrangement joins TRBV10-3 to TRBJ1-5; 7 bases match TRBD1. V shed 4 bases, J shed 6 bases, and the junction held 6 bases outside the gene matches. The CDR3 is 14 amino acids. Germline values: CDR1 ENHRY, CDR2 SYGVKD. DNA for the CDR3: TGTGCCATCAGTGCCGGGACAGAGGGTCAGCCCCAGCATTTT. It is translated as CAISAGTEGQPQHF.

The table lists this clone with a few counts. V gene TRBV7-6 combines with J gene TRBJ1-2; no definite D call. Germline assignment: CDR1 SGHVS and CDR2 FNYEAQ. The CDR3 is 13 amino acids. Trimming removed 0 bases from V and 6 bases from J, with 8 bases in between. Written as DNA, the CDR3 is TGTGCCAGCAGCTTAGCGTCACAGCATGGCTACACCTTC. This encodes CASSLASQHGYTF.

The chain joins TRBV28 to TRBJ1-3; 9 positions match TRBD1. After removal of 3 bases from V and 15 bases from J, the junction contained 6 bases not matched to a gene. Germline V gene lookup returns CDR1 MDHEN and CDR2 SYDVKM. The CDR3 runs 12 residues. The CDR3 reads CASSLQTGGTYF. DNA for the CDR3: TGTGCCAGCAGTTTGCAGACAGGGGGAACATATTTT.

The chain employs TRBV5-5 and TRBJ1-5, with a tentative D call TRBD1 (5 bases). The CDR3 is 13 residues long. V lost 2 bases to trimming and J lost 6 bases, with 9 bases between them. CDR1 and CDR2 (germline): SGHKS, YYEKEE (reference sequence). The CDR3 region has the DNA TGTGCCAGCAGCTTCGGGGGGGTTCAGCCCCAGCATTTT. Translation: CASSFGGVQPQHF.

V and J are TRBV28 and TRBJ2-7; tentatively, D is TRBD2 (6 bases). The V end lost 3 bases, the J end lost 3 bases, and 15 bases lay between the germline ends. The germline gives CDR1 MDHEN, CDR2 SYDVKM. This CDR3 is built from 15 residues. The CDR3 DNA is TGTGCCAGCAGTTTTCCGAGGCAGGGACTCTACGAGCAGTACTTC. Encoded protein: CASSFPRQGLYEQYF.